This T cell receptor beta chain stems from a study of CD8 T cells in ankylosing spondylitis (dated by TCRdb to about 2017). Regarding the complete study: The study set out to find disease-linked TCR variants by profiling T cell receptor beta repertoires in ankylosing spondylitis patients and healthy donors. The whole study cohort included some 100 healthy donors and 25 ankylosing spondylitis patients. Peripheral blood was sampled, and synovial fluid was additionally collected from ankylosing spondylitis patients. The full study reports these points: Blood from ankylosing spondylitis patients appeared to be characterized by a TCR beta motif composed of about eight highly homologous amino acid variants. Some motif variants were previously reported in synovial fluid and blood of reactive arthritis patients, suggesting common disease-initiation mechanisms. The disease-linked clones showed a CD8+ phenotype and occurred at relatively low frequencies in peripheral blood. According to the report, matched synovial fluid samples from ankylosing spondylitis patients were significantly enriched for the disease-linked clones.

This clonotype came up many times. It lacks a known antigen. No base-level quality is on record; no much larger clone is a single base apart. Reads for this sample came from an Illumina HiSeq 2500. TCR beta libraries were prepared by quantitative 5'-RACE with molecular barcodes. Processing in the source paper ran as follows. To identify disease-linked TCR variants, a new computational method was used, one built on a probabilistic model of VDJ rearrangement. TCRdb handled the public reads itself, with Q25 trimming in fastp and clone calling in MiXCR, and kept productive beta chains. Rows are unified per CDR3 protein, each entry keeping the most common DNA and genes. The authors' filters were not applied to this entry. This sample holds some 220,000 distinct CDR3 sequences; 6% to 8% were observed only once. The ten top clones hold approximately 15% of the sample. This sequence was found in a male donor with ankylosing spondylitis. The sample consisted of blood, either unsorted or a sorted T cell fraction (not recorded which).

The DNA reads TGTGCCAGCAGCTTAGGGACAGGGGTTATCCACGAGCAGTACTTC. Its protein is CASSLGTGVIHEQYF. The chain is assembled from TRBV7-9 and TRBJ2-7; the junction holds 9 bases that match TRBD1. CDR1 and CDR2, looked up from the germline V gene (reference sequence), are SEHNR and FQNEAQ. V is pruned by 1 base and J by 5 bases, leaving 6 bases of the junction without a gene match. Including cysteine and phenylalanine, the CDR3 has 15 amino acids. Only the CDR3 portion is preserved as DNA: 45 bases, with reading frame beginning at the first base.